This T cell receptor beta chain was sequenced for a study of memory CD4+ T cells and cytomegalovirus serostatus. Whole-study results and caveats: CD4+ memory repertoires contained about two fifths of the roughly 160 reported CMV TCRbeta sequences.

The table came from immunoSEQ multiplex PCR; TCRdb's copy has only in-frame clones and leaves some out. The sample includes 70,000 to 95,000 clones, 75% to 90% seen only once; the top ten take around 0.73%. Comment on this clone: The antigen is undetermined.

The sort gate was single viable CD3+CD4+CD8-CD45RO+ cells for memory CD4+ T cells. Germline V gives CDR1 MNHEY, CDR2 SVGAGI. The ends were cut back, 6 bases at V and 4 bases at J, with 12 bases in the middle. This CDR3 is built from 13 residues. The chain joins TRBV6-5 to TRBJ1-1, with D possibly being TRBD1 (6 bases). The origin of this receptor is an adult in good health and CMV-seronegative. Sequenced sample: memory CD4+ T cells from blood. The CDR3 is CASRPGAGTEAFF. The CDR3 DNA reads as TGTGCCAGCAGGCCAGGGGCCGGCACTGAAGCTTTCTTT.